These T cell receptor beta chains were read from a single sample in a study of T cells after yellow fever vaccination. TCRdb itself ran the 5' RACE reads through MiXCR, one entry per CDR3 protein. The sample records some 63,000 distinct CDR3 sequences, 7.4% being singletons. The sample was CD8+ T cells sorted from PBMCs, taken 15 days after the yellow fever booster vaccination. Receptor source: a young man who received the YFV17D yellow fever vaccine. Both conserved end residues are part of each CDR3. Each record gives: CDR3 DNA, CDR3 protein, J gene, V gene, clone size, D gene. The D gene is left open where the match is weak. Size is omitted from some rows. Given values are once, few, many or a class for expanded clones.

DNA: TGTGCCAGCAGAAACCCCCTGGAGCGGGAGGGACCCTCCTATTACGAGCAGTACTTC
CDR3: CASRNPLEREGPSYYEQYF
J: TRBJ2-7
V: TRBV28
size: many
D: TRBD2

DNA: TGCAGCCACCCAGGGGGGGCACAAGAGACCCAGTACTTC
CDR3: CSHPGGAQETQYF
J: TRBJ2-5
V: TRBV29-1
size: many
D: .

DNA: TGTGCCAGCAGTGAGATCCTTAACTATGGCTACACCTTC
CDR3: CASSEILNYGYTF
J: TRBJ1-2
V: TRBV2
size: many
D: .

DNA: TGTGCCAGCAGCCCCTATAGGGCGGGAGACACCGGGGAGCTGTTTTTT
CDR3: CASSPYRAGDTGELFF
J: TRBJ2-2
V: TRBV7-9
size: many
D: TRBD2

DNA: TGCGCCAGCAGCCCACCTAGCGGGAGTTACAATGAGCAGTTCTTC
CDR3: CASSPPSGSYNEQFF
J: TRBJ2-1
V: TRBV5-1
size: many
D: TRBD2

DNA: TGCGCCAGCAGCCAGGGGGAGGGCTACAATGAGCAGTTCTTC
CDR3: CASSQGEGYNEQFF
J: TRBJ2-1
V: TRBV5-1
size: many
D: .

DNA: TGTGCCAGTAGTCCCTGGACTGGTACCTACGAGCAGTACTTC
CDR3: CASSPWTGTYEQYF
J: TRBJ2-7
V: TRBV19
size: many
D: .

DNA: TGTGCCAGCAGCTCGAAGCGGGAGGGCGTATACGAGCAGTACTTC
CDR3: CASSSKREGVYEQYF
J: TRBJ2-7
V: TRBV7-9
size: many
D: TRBD2

DNA: TGTGCCAGCAGCCCTCACGACAGATACAATGAGCAGTTCTTC
CDR3: CASSPHDRYNEQFF
J: TRBJ2-1
V: TRBV9
size: many
D: .

DNA: TGTGCCAGCAGCCCGACCTTCACTTGGAATTCACCCCTCCACTTT
CDR3: CASSPTFTWNSPLHF
J: TRBJ1-6
V: TRBV5-6
size: .
D: .

DNA: TGTGCCAGCCGCCCCGGGACTAGCAGCCGGAATGAGCAGTTCTTC
CDR3: CASRPGTSSRNEQFF
J: TRBJ2-1
V: TRBV3-1
size: many
D: TRBD2

DNA: TGTGCCAGCAGCTTAGATTTTCGGGCGTCTGGCACCTTC
CDR3: CASSLDFRASGTF
J: TRBJ1-2
V: TRBV7-9
size: few
D: .

DNA: TGCAGCGCCCTACCGGACAGCTCCTACGAGCAGTACTTC
CDR3: CSALPDSSYEQYF
J: TRBJ2-7
V: TRBV29-1
size: many
D: .

DNA: TGTGCCAGCAGTTTTATCAACGCTAGGGTAGAGGGCTATGGCTACACCTTC
CDR3: CASSFINARVEGYGYTF
J: TRBJ1-2
V: TRBV12-3/TRBV12-4
size: many
D: .

DNA: TGTGCCAGCAGCTGGGGACTAGCGGGAGGGCCCTCCTACAATGAGCAGTTCTTC
CDR3: CASSWGLAGGPSYNEQFF
J: TRBJ2-1
V: TRBV5-6
size: few
D: TRBD2

DNA: TGTGCCAGTAGTTCCCCGACTAGCGGGAGTTATACGGGGGAGCTGTTTTTT
CDR3: CASSSPTSGSYTGELFF
J: TRBJ2-2
V: TRBV19
size: many
D: TRBD2

DNA: TGTGCCAGCAGCTTGGGACAGGGGGCGCGCCCCTACGAGCAGTACTTC
CDR3: CASSLGQGARPYEQYF
J: TRBJ2-7
V: TRBV7-9
size: many
D: TRBD1

DNA: TGCAGCGTTCCCTCCGGACAGGAGCAGTTCTTC
CDR3: CSVPSGQEQFF
J: TRBJ2-1
V: TRBV29-1
size: many
D: .

DNA: TGTGCCAGCAGTTACTCGCGGGCTACAGATACGCAGTATTTT
CDR3: CASSYSRATDTQYF
J: TRBJ2-3
V: TRBV6-5
size: many
D: .

DNA: TGTGCCAGCAGCCCCGTAAGGACAGATACGCAGTATTTT
CDR3: CASSPVRTDTQYF
J: TRBJ2-3
V: TRBV5-5
size: few
D: .

DNA: TGTGCCAGCAGCTCCGGACTAGCGGGAGCAGATACGCAGTATTTT
CDR3: CASSSGLAGADTQYF
J: TRBJ2-3
V: TRBV7-2
size: few
D: TRBD2

DNA: TGTGCCAGCAGCCAAGTAATCTCCACAGATACGCAGTATTTT
CDR3: CASSQVISTDTQYF
J: TRBJ2-3
V: TRBV3-1
size: many
D: .